Listed below are T cell receptor beta chains from one sample, sequenced in a study of Graves' ophthalmopathy and Graves' hyperthyroidism. TCRdb used MiXCR to reprocess the multiplex PCR reads, holding one entry per CDR3 protein. The table has about 1.1 million distinct CDR3 sequences, around a third seen once; the top ten hold around 10%. Sequencing was done on a sample of peripheral blood or thyroid tissue (not recorded which). The receptors originated from an adult man with Graves' hyperthyroidism. CDR3s leave out the opening cysteine and the closing phenylalanine or tryptophan. Clone size is given for some rows only: seen once, a few or many times, or a class if the clone is expanded.

J: TRBJ1-5; size: few; length: 9; V: TRBV10-3; CDR3: ATNRMSPQH
J: TRBJ2-5; size: many; length: 13; V: TRBV7-9; CDR3: ASSASVRNPETQY
J: TRBJ2-7; size: .; length: 12; V: TRBV18; CDR3: ASSLRQGTHEQY
J: TRBJ2-5; size: .; length: 13; V: TRBV7-9; CDR3: ASSYGQADQGTQY
J: TRBJ1-1; size: few; length: 11; V: TRBV12-3/TRBV12-4; CDR3: ASSLIRDSEAF
J: TRBJ2-7; size: many; length: 14; V: TRBV19; CDR3: ASSPRTTSGSYEQY
J: TRBJ1-1; size: many; length: 13; V: TRBV10-3; CDR3: AISGGTGGRTEAF
J: TRBJ1-5; size: .; length: 15; V: TRBV15; CDR3: ATRESGGQGTNQPQH
J: TRBJ1-5; size: .; length: 11; V: TRBV20-1; CDR3: SAIGTVDQPQH
J: TRBJ1-1; size: .; length: 14; V: TRBV25-1; CDR3: ASSVQDRDRAPEAF
J: TRBJ2-7; size: few; length: 17; V: TRBV7-9; CDR3: ASSLVLHQREASHYEQY
J: TRBJ1-5; size: few; length: 12; V: TRBV10-3; CDR3: AISEGQANQPQH
J: TRBJ1-6; size: .; length: 15; V: TRBV7-2; CDR3: ASSPGPLGSYNSPLH
J: TRBJ2-7; size: .; length: 12; V: TRBV11-2; CDR3: ASSLKDSSYEQY
J: TRBJ1-2; size: many; length: 12; V: TRBV20-1; CDR3: SARGRWRGDGYT
J: TRBJ1-2; size: .; length: 14; V: TRBV4-1; CDR3: ASSQDIGTGPRGYT
J: TRBJ2-5; size: many; length: 15; V: TRBV7-9; CDR3: ASSLTGGRGSRETQY
J: TRBJ1-1; size: many; length: 12; V: TRBV14; CDR3: ASSPFVLNTEAF
J: TRBJ1-2; size: .; length: 8; V: TRBV9; CDR3: ASSVHGYT
J: TRBJ2-5; size: many; length: 12; V: TRBV7-9; CDR3: ASRRRGAGETQY
J: TRBJ2-7; size: .; length: 13; V: TRBV29-1; CDR3: SVAGIQGTAGELY
J: TRBJ2-5; size: many; length: 9; V: TRBV19; CDR3: ASSAPGTQY
J: TRBJ2-5; size: .; length: 12; V: TRBV25-1; CDR3: ASSPPRVPETQY
J: TRBJ1-2; size: .; length: 12; V: TRBV6-1; CDR3: AISLGQGGYGYT
J: TRBJ1-1; size: many; length: 13; V: TRBV4-3; CDR3: ASSQVPPSASEAF
J: TRBJ1-1; size: many; length: 13; V: TRBV10-1; CDR3: ASSGDRGVGTEAF
J: TRBJ2-7; size: few; length: 12; V: TRBV9; CDR3: ASSRSGGSFEQY
J: TRBJ1-5; size: many; length: 11; V: TRBV20-1; CDR3: SASRQGSPPQH
J: TRBJ2-6; size: many; length: 15; V: TRBV15; CDR3: ATSSRGDRRGANVLT
J: TRBJ2-7; size: .; length: 13; V: TRBV7-6; CDR3: ASSKTTGTPYEQY
J: TRBJ1-2; size: many; length: 11; V: TRBV7-2; CDR3: ASSLGHFYGYT
J: TRBJ1-6; size: many; length: 13; V: TRBV29-1; CDR3: SVAGTGGSDSPLH
J: TRBJ1-5; size: many; length: 12; V: TRBV5-6; CDR3: ASSQTGAAQPQH
J: TRBJ2-7; size: many; length: 10; V: TRBV10-3; CDR3: AISDRGGEQY
J: TRBJ2-5; size: .; length: 12; V: TRBV20-1; CDR3: SARKTRDYVTQY
J: TRBJ2-6; size: .; length: 17; V: TRBV7-9; CDR3: ASSLGGQMLGSGANVLT
J: TRBJ2-7; size: .; length: 12; V: TRBV3-1; CDR3: ASSQGTPAYEQY
J: TRBJ1-5; size: many; length: 14; V: TRBV20-1; CDR3: SATDPRGLWNQPQH
J: TRBJ2-7; size: .; length: 10; V: TRBV10-3; CDR3: ASSEQGVSPY
J: TRBJ1-3; size: few; length: 12; V: TRBV10-3; CDR3: AITTGTDGNTIY
J: TRBJ2-7; size: .; length: 12; V: TRBV7-6; CDR3: ASSPAGLRYEQY
J: TRBJ1-5; size: .; length: 12; V: TRBV10-3; CDR3: AISGGQGYQPQH
J: TRBJ1-2; size: few; length: 11; V: TRBV15; CDR3: ATSPGEGYGYT
J: TRBJ2-5; size: .; length: 13; V: TRBV12-3/TRBV12-4; CDR3: ASSFTSGGQETQY
J: TRBJ1-1; size: .; length: 13; V: TRBV4-3; CDR3: ASSQDGPRTTEAF
J: TRBJ1-5; size: few; length: 10; V: TRBV28; CDR3: ASQKGVVSQH
J: TRBJ2-5; size: many; length: 14; V: TRBV7-2; CDR3: ASSPLTSGRVETQY